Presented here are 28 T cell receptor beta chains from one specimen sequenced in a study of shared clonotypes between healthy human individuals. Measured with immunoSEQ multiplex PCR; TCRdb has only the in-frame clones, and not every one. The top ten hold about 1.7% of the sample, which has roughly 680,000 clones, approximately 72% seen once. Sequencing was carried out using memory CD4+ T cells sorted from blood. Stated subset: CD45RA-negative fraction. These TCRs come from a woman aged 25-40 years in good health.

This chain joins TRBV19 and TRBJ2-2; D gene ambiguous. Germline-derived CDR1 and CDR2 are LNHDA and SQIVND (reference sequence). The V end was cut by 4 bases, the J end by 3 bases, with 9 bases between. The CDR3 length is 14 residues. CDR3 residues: CASSNDQYTGELFF. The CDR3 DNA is TGTGCCAGTAGTAATGACCAATACACCGGGGAGCTGTTTTTT.

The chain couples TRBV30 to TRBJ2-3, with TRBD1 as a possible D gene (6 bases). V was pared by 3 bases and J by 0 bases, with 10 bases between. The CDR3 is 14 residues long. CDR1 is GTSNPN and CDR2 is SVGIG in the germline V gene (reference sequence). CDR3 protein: CAWRGDTSTDTQYF. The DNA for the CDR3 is TGTGCCTGGAGGGGGGACACTAGCACAGATACGCAGTATTTT.

The CDR3 sequence is CASSVDTLWNTEAFF. CDR3 sequence (DNA): TGTGCCAGCAGCGTAGATACCTTGTGGAACACTGAAGCTTTCTTT. The V gene is TRBV9, the J gene TRBJ1-1; D is uncertain. The CDR3 length is 15 residues. CDR1 is SGDLS and CDR2 is YYNGEE in the germline V gene. V was cut by 0 bases and J by 1 base, with 10 bases left in between.

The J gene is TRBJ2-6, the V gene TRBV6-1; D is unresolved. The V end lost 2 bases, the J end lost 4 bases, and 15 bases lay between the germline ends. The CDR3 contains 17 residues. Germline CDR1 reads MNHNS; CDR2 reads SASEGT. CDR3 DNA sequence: TGTGCCAGCAGTGAAACGTACGCGGACGAGGGGGCCAACGTCCTGACTTTC. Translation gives CASSETYADEGANVLTF.

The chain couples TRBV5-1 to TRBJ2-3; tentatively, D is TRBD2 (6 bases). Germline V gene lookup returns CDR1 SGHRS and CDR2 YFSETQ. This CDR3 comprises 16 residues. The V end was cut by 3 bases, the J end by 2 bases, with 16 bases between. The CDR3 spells CASSSRGSGYTDTQYF. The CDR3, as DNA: TGCGCCAGCAGCTCCCGAGGTAGCGGATACACAGATACGCAGTATTTT. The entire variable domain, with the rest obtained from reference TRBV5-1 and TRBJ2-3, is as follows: KAGVTQTPRYLIKTRGQQVTLSCSPISGHRSVSWYQQTPGQGLQFLFEYFSETQRNKGNFPGRFSGRQFSNSRSEMNVSTLELGDSALYLCASSSRGSGYTDTQYFGPGTRLTVL.

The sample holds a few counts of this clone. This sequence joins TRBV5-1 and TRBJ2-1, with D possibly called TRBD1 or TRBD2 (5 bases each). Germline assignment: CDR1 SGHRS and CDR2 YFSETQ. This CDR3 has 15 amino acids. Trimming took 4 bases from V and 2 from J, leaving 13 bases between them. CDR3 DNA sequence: TGCGCCAGCAGCCCGGGACGCCCGGCCTACAATGAGCAGTTCTTC. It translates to CASSPGRPAYNEQFF.

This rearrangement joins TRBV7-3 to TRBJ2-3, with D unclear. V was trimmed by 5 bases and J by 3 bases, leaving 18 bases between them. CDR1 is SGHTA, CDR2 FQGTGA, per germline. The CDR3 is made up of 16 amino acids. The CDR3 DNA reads TGTGCCAGCAGCCCGCGACCGACGGCCCAGACAGATACGCAGTATTTT. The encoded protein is CASSPRPTAQTDTQYF.

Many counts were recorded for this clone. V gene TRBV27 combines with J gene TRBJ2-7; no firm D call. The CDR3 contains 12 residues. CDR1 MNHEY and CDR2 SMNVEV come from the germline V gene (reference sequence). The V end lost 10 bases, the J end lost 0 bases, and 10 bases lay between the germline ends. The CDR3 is CATFTSSYEQYF. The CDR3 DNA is TGTGCCACCTTTACGAGCTCCTACGAGCAGTACTTC.

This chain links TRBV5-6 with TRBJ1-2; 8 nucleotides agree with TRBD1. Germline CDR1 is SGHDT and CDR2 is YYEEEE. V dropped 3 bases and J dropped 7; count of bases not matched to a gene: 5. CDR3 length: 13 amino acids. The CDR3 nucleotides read TGTGCCAGCAGCTCGACAGGGGTCGGTGGCTACACCTTC. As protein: CASSSTGVGGYTF.

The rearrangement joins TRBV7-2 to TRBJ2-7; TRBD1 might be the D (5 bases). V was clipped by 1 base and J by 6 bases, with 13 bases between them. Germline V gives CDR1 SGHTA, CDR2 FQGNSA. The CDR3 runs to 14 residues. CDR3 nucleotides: TGTGCCAGCAGCTTAGGAGGCAGGGCTCTCGAGCAGTACTTC. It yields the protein CASSLGGRALEQYF.

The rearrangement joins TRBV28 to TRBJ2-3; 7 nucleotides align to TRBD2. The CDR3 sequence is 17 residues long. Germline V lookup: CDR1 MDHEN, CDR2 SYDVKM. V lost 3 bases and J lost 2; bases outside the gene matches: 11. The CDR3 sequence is CASSFPRAGVTTDTQYF. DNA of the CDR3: TGTGCCAGCAGTTTTCCTAGGGCGGGAGTAACCACAGATACGCAGTATTTT.

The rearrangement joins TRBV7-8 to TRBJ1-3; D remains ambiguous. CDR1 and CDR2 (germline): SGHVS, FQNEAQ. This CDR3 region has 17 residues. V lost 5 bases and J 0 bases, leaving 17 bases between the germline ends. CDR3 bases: TGTGCCAGCAGCCCCACGGTGGTGATGAGCTCTGGAAACACCATATATTTT. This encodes CASSPTVVMSSGNTIYF. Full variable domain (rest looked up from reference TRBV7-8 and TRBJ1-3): GAGVSQSPRYKVAKRGQDVALRCDPISGHVSLFWYQQALGQGPEFLTYFQNEAQLDKSGLPSDRFFAERPEGSVSTLKIQRTQQEDSAVYLCASSPTVVMSSGNTIYFGEGSWLTVV.

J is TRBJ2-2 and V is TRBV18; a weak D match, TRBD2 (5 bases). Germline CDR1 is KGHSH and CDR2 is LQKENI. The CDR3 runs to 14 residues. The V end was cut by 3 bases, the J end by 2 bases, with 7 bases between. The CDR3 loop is CASSPWTNTGELFF. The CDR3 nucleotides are TGTGCCAGCTCACCTTGGACTAACACCGGGGAGCTGTTTTTT. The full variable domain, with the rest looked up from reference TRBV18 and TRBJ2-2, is NAGVMQNPRHLVRRRGQEARLRCSPMKGHSHVYWYRQLPEEGLKFMVYLQKENIIDESGMPKERFSAEFPKEGPSILRIQQVVRGDSAAYFCASSPWTNTGELFFGEGSRLTVL.

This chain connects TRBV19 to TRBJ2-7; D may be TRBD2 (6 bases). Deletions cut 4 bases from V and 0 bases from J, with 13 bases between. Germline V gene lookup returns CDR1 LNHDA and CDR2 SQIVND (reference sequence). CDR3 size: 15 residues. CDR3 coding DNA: TGTGCCAGTAGTAGACGACGGGGGTCCTCCTACGAGCAGTACTTC. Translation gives CASSRRRGSSYEQYF. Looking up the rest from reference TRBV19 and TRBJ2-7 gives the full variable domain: DGGITQSPKYLFRKEGQNVTLSCEQNLNHDAMYWYRQDPGQGLRLIYYSQIVNDFQKGDIAEGYSVSREKKESFPLTVTSAQKNPTAFYLCASSRRRGSSYEQYFGPGTRLTVT.

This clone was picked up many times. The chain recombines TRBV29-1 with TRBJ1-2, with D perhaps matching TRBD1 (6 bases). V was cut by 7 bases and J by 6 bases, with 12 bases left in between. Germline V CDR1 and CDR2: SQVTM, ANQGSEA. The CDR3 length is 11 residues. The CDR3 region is CSAMRGNGYTF. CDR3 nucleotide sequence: TGCAGCGCCATGAGGGGGAATGGCTACACCTTC. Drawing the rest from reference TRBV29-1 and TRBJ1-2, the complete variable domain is SAVISQKPSRDICQRGTSLTIQCQVDSQVTMMFWYRQQPGQSLTLIATANQGSEATYESGFVIDKFPISRPNLTFSTLTVSNMSPEDSSIYLCSAMRGNGYTFGSGTRLTVV.

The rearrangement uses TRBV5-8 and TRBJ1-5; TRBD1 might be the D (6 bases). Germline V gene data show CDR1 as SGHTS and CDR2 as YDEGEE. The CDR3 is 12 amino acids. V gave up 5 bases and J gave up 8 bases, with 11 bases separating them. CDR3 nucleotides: TGTGCCAGCAGAAAAGGGGGGAAGCCCCAGCATTTT. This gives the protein CASRKGGKPQHF.

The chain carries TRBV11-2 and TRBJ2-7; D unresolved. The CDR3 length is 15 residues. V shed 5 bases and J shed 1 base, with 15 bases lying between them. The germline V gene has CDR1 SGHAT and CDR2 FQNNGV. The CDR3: CASSVSGHTSYEQYF. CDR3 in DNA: TGTGCCAGCAGCGTGTCAGGCCACACTTCCTACGAGCAGTACTTC.

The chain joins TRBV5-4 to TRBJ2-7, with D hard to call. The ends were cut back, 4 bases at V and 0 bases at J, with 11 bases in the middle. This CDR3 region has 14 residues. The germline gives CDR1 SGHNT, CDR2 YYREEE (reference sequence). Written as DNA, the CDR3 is TGTGCCAGCAGCCTGACACTGAGCTCCTACGAGCAGTACTTC. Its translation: CASSLTLSSYEQYF. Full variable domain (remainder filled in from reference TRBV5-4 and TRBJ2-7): ETGVTQSPTHLIKTRGQQVTLRCSSQSGHNTVSWYQQALGQGPQFIFQYYREEENGRGNFPPRFSGLQFPNYSSELNVNALELDDSALYLCASSLTLSSYEQYFGPGTRLTVT.

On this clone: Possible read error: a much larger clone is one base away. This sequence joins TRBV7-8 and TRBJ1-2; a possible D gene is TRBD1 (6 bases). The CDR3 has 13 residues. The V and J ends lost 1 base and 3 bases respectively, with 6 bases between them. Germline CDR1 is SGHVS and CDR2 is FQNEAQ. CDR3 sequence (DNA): TGTGCCAGCAGCTTAGACAGGGACTATGGCTACACCTTC. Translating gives CASSLDRDYGYTF. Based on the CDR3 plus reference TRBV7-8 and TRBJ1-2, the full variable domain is GAGVSQSPRYKVAKRGQDVALRCDPISGHVSLFWYQQALGQGPEFLTYFQNEAQLDKSGLPSDRFFAERPEGSVSTLKIQRTQQEDSAVYLCASSLDRDYGYTFGSGTRLTVV.

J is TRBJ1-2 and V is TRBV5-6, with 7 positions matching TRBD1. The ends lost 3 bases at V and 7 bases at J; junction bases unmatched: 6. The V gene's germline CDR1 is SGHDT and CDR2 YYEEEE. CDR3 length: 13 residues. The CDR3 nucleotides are TGTGCCAGCAGCTACGGGACAGTTCTTGGCTACACCTTC. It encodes CASSYGTVLGYTF.

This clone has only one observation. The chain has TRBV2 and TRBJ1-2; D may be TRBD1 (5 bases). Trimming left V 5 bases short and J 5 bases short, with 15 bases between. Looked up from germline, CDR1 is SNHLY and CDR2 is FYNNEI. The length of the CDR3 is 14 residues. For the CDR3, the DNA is TGTGCCAGCAGTTCTGAAGGGGTTCGGTATGGCTACACCTTC. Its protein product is CASSSEGVRYGYTF.

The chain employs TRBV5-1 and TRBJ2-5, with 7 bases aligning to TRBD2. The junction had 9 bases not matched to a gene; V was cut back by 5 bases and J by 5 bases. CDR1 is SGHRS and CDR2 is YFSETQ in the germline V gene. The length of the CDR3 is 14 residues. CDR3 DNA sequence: TGCGCCAGCAGGAGTGCGGGAGAATATGAGACCCAGTACTTC. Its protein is CASRSAGEYETQYF.

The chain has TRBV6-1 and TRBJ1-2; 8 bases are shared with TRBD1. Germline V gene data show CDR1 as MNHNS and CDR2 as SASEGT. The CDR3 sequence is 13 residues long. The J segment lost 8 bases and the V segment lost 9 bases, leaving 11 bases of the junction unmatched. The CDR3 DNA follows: TGTGCCAGAAAGTCGGACAGGGTGGGCGGCTACACCTTC. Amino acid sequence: CARKSDRVGGYTF.

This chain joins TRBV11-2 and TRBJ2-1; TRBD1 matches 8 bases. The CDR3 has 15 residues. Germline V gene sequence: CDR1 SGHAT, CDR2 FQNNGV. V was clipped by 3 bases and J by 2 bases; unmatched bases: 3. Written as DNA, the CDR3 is TGTGCCAGCAGCTTTCAGGGGGCCCCCTACAATGAGCAGTTCTTC. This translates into CASSFQGAPYNEQFF.

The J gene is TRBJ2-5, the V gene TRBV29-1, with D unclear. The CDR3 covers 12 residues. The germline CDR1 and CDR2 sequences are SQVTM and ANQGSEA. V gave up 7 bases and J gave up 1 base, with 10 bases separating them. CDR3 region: CSAETSQETQYF. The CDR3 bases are TGCAGCGCAGAGACATCCCAAGAGACCCAGTACTTC.

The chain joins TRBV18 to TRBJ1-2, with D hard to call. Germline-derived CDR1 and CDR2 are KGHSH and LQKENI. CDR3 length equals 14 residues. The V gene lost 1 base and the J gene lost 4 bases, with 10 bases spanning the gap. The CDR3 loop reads CASSPQVEGYGYTF. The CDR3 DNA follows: TGTGCCAGCTCACCACAGGTAGAAGGCTATGGCTACACCTTC.

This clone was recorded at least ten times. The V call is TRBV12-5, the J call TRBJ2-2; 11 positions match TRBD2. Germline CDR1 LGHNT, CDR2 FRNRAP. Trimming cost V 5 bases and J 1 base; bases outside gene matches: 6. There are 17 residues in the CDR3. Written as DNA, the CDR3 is TGTGCTAGTGGTATAGCGGGAGGGCCTAGGAACACCGGGGAGCTGTTTTTT. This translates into CASGIAGGPRNTGELFF.

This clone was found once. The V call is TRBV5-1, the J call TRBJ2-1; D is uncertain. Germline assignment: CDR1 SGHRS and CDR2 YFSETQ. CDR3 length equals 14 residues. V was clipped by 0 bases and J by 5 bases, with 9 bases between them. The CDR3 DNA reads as TGCGCCAGCAGCTTGGTGGATCCTCACAATGAGCAGTTCTTC. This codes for CASSLVDPHNEQFF. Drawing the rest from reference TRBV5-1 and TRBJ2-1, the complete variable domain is KAGVTQTPRYLIKTRGQQVTLSCSPISGHRSVSWYQQTPGQGLQFLFEYFSETQRNKGNFPGRFSGRQFSNSRSEMNVSTLELGDSALYLCASSLVDPHNEQFFGPGTRLTVL.